The rows below give T cell receptor beta chains drawn from one sample of a study of regulatory T cells in long-lasting Graves disease. TCRdb processed the multiplex PCR reads anew with MiXCR; each CDR3 protein has one entry. The table shows over 400,000 distinct CDR3 sequences, with around 13% occurring only once. In addition, the sample was reused for a study of T cells in Graves' hyperthyroidism and ophthalmopathy.

The sample was peripheral blood mononuclear cells (PBMCs), taken at new diagnosis, from a patient treated with antithyroid drugs. The source is a woman aged 45-65 years with Graves disease. Each CDR3 is given with its conserved first and last residue. A D gene is named only where the DNA matches it firmly. The size entry is marked missing in some rows and otherwise reads once, few, many or a size class.

d_gene: TRBD2
len: 15
abundance: few
v_gene: TRBV30
j_gene: TRBJ2-3
CDR3aa: CAWRGLAGATDTQYF
CDR3nt: TGTGCCTGGAGGGGACTAGCGGGAGCAACAGATACGCAGTATTTT

d_gene: -
len: 15
abundance: -
v_gene: TRBV7-9
j_gene: TRBJ2-3
CDR3aa: CASSHSDSAWDTQYF
CDR3nt: TGTGCCAGCAGCCATTCGGACAGCGCCTGGGATACGCAGTATTTT

d_gene: TRBD1
len: 16
abundance: many
v_gene: TRBV2
j_gene: TRBJ2-3
CDR3aa: CASSEFGTGETDTQYF
CDR3nt: TGTGCCAGCAGTGAATTCGGGACAGGGGAGACAGATACGCAGTATTTT

d_gene: -
len: 13
abundance: many
v_gene: TRBV7-8
j_gene: TRBJ2-1
CDR3aa: CASSLGQSNEQFF
CDR3nt: TGTGCCAGCAGCTTAGGCCAGTCCAATGAGCAGTTCTTC

d_gene: -
len: 16
abundance: many
v_gene: TRBV7-3
j_gene: TRBJ2-1
CDR3aa: CASSLSPGLAYNEQFF
CDR3nt: TGTGCCAGCAGCTTAAGCCCGGGACTGGCATACAATGAGCAGTTCTTC

d_gene: -
len: 17
abundance: few
v_gene: TRBV6-2/TRBV6-3
j_gene: TRBJ1-2
CDR3aa: CASSERGDSLFVYGYTF
CDR3nt: TGTGCCAGCAGTGAAAGGGGAGACAGCCTTTTTGTCTATGGCTACACCTTC

d_gene: -
len: 13
abundance: many
v_gene: TRBV3-1
j_gene: TRBJ2-7
CDR3aa: CASSQGVSYEQYF
CDR3nt: TGTGCCAGCAGCCAAGGGGTTTCTTACGAGCAGTACTTC

d_gene: TRBD2
len: 18
abundance: many
v_gene: TRBV2
j_gene: TRBJ2-3
CDR3aa: CATLTGLADFSSTDTQYF
CDR3nt: TGTGCCACCTTGACGGGACTAGCGGATTTTTCTAGCACAGATACGCAGTATTTT

d_gene: -
len: 13
abundance: few
v_gene: TRBV19
j_gene: TRBJ1-1
CDR3aa: CASMAGGETEAFF
CDR3nt: TGTGCCAGTATGGCGGGGGGTGAAACTGAAGCTTTCTTT

d_gene: TRBD1
len: 15
abundance: few
v_gene: TRBV6-1
j_gene: TRBJ1-2
CDR3aa: CASSEGWTGDYGYTF
CDR3nt: TGTGCCAGCAGTGAAGGCTGGACAGGCGACTATGGCTACACCTTC

d_gene: TRBD1
len: 14
abundance: many
v_gene: TRBV7-9
j_gene: TRBJ2-1
CDR3aa: CASRNRGSYNEQFF
CDR3nt: TGTGCCAGCAGAAACAGGGGCTCCTACAATGAGCAGTTCTTC

d_gene: -
len: 14
abundance: -
v_gene: TRBV6-1
j_gene: TRBJ1-5
CDR3aa: CASAIGGTNQPQHF
CDR3nt: TGTGCCAGCGCGATTGGGGGCACCAATCAGCCCCAGCATTTT

d_gene: -
len: 15
abundance: few
v_gene: TRBV10-3
j_gene: TRBJ2-3
CDR3aa: CAISESGTKGNTQYF
CDR3nt: TGTGCCATCAGTGAGTCCGGGACCAAAGGGAATACGCAGTATTTT

d_gene: TRBD2
len: 12
abundance: many
v_gene: TRBV28
j_gene: TRBJ2-5
CDR3aa: CASSLTAGAQYF
CDR3nt: TGTGCCAGCAGTCTTACTGCGGGGGCCCAGTACTTC

d_gene: -
len: 15
abundance: many
v_gene: TRBV28
j_gene: TRBJ2-7
CDR3aa: CASNLPGRYTYEQYF
CDR3nt: TGTGCCAGCAATTTACCGGGACGGTATACTTACGAGCAGTACTTC

d_gene: -
len: 16
abundance: many
v_gene: TRBV7-9
j_gene: TRBJ1-4
CDR3aa: CASSLALGARAGKLFF
CDR3nt: TGTGCCAGCAGCTTAGCGCTTGGTGCTAGGGCCGGAAAACTGTTTTTT

d_gene: TRBD1
len: 15
abundance: many
v_gene: TRBV9
j_gene: TRBJ2-5
CDR3aa: CASSVRSGGRETQYF
CDR3nt: TGTGCCAGCAGCGTAAGGTCAGGGGGTCGTGAGACCCAGTACTTC

d_gene: -
len: 14
abundance: few
v_gene: TRBV5-1
j_gene: TRBJ2-3
CDR3aa: CASSWSQSTDTQYF
CDR3nt: TGCGCCAGCAGCTGGAGTCAGAGCACAGATACGCAGTATTTT

d_gene: TRBD2
len: 13
abundance: many
v_gene: TRBV11-2
j_gene: TRBJ2-1
CDR3aa: CASRGLAGVKQFF
CDR3nt: TGTGCCAGCAGGGGACTAGCGGGAGTAAAGCAGTTCTTC

d_gene: TRBD2
len: 16
abundance: -
v_gene: TRBV7-2
j_gene: TRBJ2-1
CDR3aa: CASSRTSGLSYNEQFF
CDR3nt: TGTGCCAGCAGCAGGACTAGCGGACTTTCCTACAATGAGCAGTTCTTC

d_gene: TRBD1
len: 12
abundance: many
v_gene: TRBV29-1
j_gene: TRBJ2-7
CDR3aa: CSVGQGSYEQYF
CDR3nt: TGCAGCGTGGGACAGGGTTCCTACGAGCAGTACTTC

d_gene: -
len: 15
abundance: many
v_gene: TRBV5-1
j_gene: TRBJ1-1
CDR3aa: CASSLGDGANTEAFF
CDR3nt: TGCGCCAGCAGCTTGGGGGACGGTGCGAACACTGAAGCTTTCTTT

d_gene: -
len: 15
abundance: many
v_gene: TRBV28
j_gene: TRBJ2-7
CDR3aa: CASSLPDTEFGEQYF
CDR3nt: TGTGCCAGCAGTTTACCTGACACGGAATTCGGCGAGCAGTACTTC

d_gene: -
len: 13
abundance: few
v_gene: TRBV30
j_gene: TRBJ2-3
CDR3aa: CVRSGPGGDTQYF
CDR3nt: TGTGTGAGGTCGGGACCTGGGGGAGATACGCAGTATTTT

d_gene: -
len: 13
abundance: many
v_gene: TRBV6-1
j_gene: TRBJ2-7
CDR3aa: CASSESYSYEQYF
CDR3nt: TGTGCCAGCAGTGAAAGCTACTCCTACGAGCAGTACTTC

d_gene: TRBD2
len: 16
abundance: many
v_gene: TRBV7-9
j_gene: TRBJ2-1
CDR3aa: CASSLVEGGPANEQFF
CDR3nt: TGTGCCAGCAGCTTAGTGGAGGGAGGGCCTGCCAATGAGCAGTTCTTC

d_gene: -
len: 16
abundance: -
v_gene: TRBV5-4
j_gene: TRBJ1-4
CDR3aa: CASSFGGPATNEKLFF
CDR3nt: TGTGCCAGCAGCTTCGGAGGGCCTGCAACTAATGAAAAACTGTTTTTT

d_gene: TRBD2
len: 15
abundance: -
v_gene: TRBV6-2/TRBV6-3
j_gene: TRBJ2-7
CDR3aa: CASNPSPGLAGEQYF
CDR3nt: TGTGCCAGCAACCCATCACCCGGACTAGCGGGAGAGCAGTACTTC

d_gene: TRBD1
len: 15
abundance: many
v_gene: TRBV28
j_gene: TRBJ1-1
CDR3aa: CASAIGTGGNTEAFF
CDR3nt: TGTGCCAGCGCGATAGGGACAGGGGGGAACACTGAAGCTTTCTTT

d_gene: TRBD1
len: 15
abundance: many
v_gene: TRBV28
j_gene: TRBJ2-7
CDR3aa: CASSRPGQGATEQYF
CDR3nt: TGTGCCAGCAGTCGACCGGGACAGGGGGCTACGGAGCAGTACTTC

d_gene: -
len: 15
abundance: few
v_gene: TRBV29-1
j_gene: TRBJ1-1
CDR3aa: CSVEDGRVYGTEAFF
CDR3nt: TGCAGCGTTGAAGATGGCAGGGTTTACGGCACTGAAGCTTTCTTT

d_gene: -
len: 11
abundance: few
v_gene: TRBV12-3/TRBV12-4
j_gene: TRBJ2-1
CDR3aa: CASSLMVEQFF
CDR3nt: TGTGCCAGCAGTTTAATGGTTGAGCAGTTCTTC

d_gene: TRBD1
len: 16
abundance: many
v_gene: TRBV3-1
j_gene: TRBJ1-2
CDR3aa: CASSPQSGGIIYGYTF
CDR3nt: TGTGCCAGCAGCCCCCAATCAGGGGGCATAATCTATGGCTACACCTTC

d_gene: -
len: 13
abundance: many
v_gene: TRBV24-1
j_gene: TRBJ2-7
CDR3aa: CATSDGSHYEQYF
CDR3nt: TGTGCCACCAGTGACGGCAGCCACTACGAGCAGTACTTC

d_gene: -
len: 12
abundance: many
v_gene: TRBV20-1
j_gene: TRBJ2-3
CDR3aa: CSAPDSTDTQYF
CDR3nt: TGCAGTGCTCCTGACTCCACAGATACGCAGTATTTT

d_gene: -
len: 12
abundance: few
v_gene: TRBV2
j_gene: TRBJ2-1
CDR3aa: CASSSQGSEQFF
CDR3nt: TGTGCCAGCAGCTCACAGGGTTCTGAGCAGTTCTTC

d_gene: TRBD2
len: 15
abundance: -
v_gene: TRBV25-1
j_gene: TRBJ2-1
CDR3aa: CASGAGGDQYNEQFF
CDR3nt: TGTGCCAGCGGAGCGGGGGGCGATCAATACAATGAGCAGTTCTTC